Listed below are T cell receptor beta chains from one sample, sequenced in a study of T cells in Graves' hyperthyroidism and ophthalmopathy. MiXCR, run by TCRdb on the multiplex PCR reads, gives a single entry per CDR3 protein. The table includes roughly 500,000 distinct CDR3 sequences, 46% detected once. Sequencing input: peripheral blood or thyroid tissue (not recorded which). These receptors all stem from an adult woman with Graves' disease, either hyperthyroidism or ophthalmopathy (not recorded which). The CDR3 runs from the conserved cysteine through the conserved F or W. A D gene is named only where the DNA matches it firmly. Clone size is stated in some rows and not others, as once, few, many or a class when expanded.

TRBV7-2,-,-,TRBJ1-6,CASSVGLGGSPLHF,TGTGCCAGCAGCGTCGGACTTGGTGGGTCACCCCTCCACTTT
TRBV6-6,-,-,TRBJ2-6,CASSYGDNVLTF,TGTGCCAGCAGTTATGGGGACAACGTCCTGACTTTC
TRBV10-3,-,once,TRBJ2-7,CAIGDLSGRQYF,TGTGCCATCGGTGACTTATCCGGGAGGCAGTACTTC
TRBV6-6,-,-,TRBJ2-7,CASSYRATAHEQYF,TGTGCCAGCAGTTACAGAGCGACGGCTCACGAGCAGTACTTC
TRBV7-9,-,-,TRBJ1-1,CASGRGGQSATEAFF,TGTGCCAGCGGACGCGGCGGGCAATCGGCCACTGAAGCTTTCTTT
TRBV25-1,-,many,TRBJ2-7,CASSGNIAYEQYF,TGTGCCAGCAGTGGGAACATTGCCTACGAGCAGTACTTC
TRBV29-1,-,-,TRBJ2-7,CSVEGGEFYEQYFGQYF,-
TRBV5-1,-,many,TRBJ1-1,CASSLTGANTEAFF,TGTGCCAGCAGCCTGACAGGCGCCAACACTGAAGCTTTCTTT
TRBV7-8,-,-,TRBJ2-7,CASTSRRLARSHEQCF,TGTGCCAGCACCTCGCGGCGCCTAGCGCGCTCCCACGAGCAGTGCTTC
TRBV12-3/TRBV12-4,TRBD1,few,TRBJ1-2,CASSTQGAYYGYTF,TGTGCCAGCAGTACACAGGGGGCTTACTATGGCTACACCTTC
TRBV11-1,-,-,TRBJ1-4,CASSSNRLNEKLFF,TGTGCCAGCAGTTCGAACAGGCTTAATGAAAAACTGTTTTTT
TRBV19,-,-,TRBJ1-4,CASHTAATNEKLFF,TGTGCCAGTCATACAGCGGCAACTAATGAAAAACTGTTTTTT
TRBV20-1,TRBD1,-,TRBJ2-5,CSARDGGQGTQYF,TGCAGTGCTAGAGATGGGGGACAGGGGACCCAGTACTTC
TRBV5-1,TRBD1,-,TRBJ2-2,CATNPGGNTGELFF,TGCGCAACAAATCCAGGGGGAAACACCGGGGAGCTGTTTTTT
TRBV15,-,-,TRBJ2-5,CATSRENLGASPGETQYF,TGTGCCACCAGCAGAGAGAACCTCGGGGCCAGCCCCGGAGAGACCCAGTACTTC
TRBV9,-,-,TRBJ1-2,CASSVEQGRRGYTF,TGTGCCAGCAGCGTAGAGCAGGGACGCCGAGGCTACACCTTC
TRBV28,TRBD2,many,TRBJ2-5,CASRRTRGETQYF,TGTGCCAGCAGGAGGACTAGAGGAGAGACCCAGTACTTC
TRBV29-1,TRBD1,many,TRBJ1-5,CSVGGTGDQPQHF,TGCAGCGTTGGAGGGACAGGGGATCAGCCCCAGCATTTT
TRBV20-1,TRBD1,-,TRBJ1-2,CSARRRGQTLYGYTF,TGCAGTGCTAGACGCAGGGGGCAGACCCTCTATGGCTACACCTTC
TRBV7-9,TRBD1,-,TRBJ2-7,CASSPSTGGYEQYF,TGTGCCAGCAGCCCATCTACAGGGGGGTACGAGCAGTACTTC
TRBV10-3,-,-,TRBJ1-5,CAISGQANQPQHF,TGTGCCATCAGTGGACAGGCGAATCAGCCCCAGCATTTT
TRBV19,-,-,TRBJ1-1,CASSTHGQLNTEAFF,TGTGCCAGTAGTACCCACGGACAGCTTAACACTGAAGCTTTCTTT
TRBV11-2,-,many,TRBJ1-1,CASSYGQTNTEAFF,TGTGCCAGCAGCTACGGACAGACGAACACTGAAGCTTTCTTT
TRBV2,TRBD1,many,TRBJ1-3,CASSALTGAGNTIYF,TGTGCCAGCAGCGCTTTGACAGGGGCTGGAAACACCATATATTTT
TRBV7-2,-,once,TRBJ2-5,CASSPEQGGQETQYF,TGTGCCAGCAGCCCAGAACAGGGAGGCCAAGAGACCCAGTACTTC
TRBV24-1,-,many,TRBJ2-7,CATSDFQIGLNHEQYF,TGTGCCACCAGTGATTTCCAGATCGGCCTAAACCACGAGCAGTACTTC
TRBV7-6,-,-,TRBJ2-5,CASSAGPGGRRETQYF,TGTGCCAGCAGCGCAGGGCCAGGGGGGCGCAGAGAGACCCAGTACTTC
TRBV20-1,-,-,TRBJ1-1,CSARDSLEAFF,TGCAGTGCTCGAGACAGCCTTGAAGCTTTCTTT
TRBV11-2,TRBD1,-,TRBJ1-2,CASSSYRGARYGYTF,TGTGCCAGCAGCTCCTACAGGGGAGCCCGCTATGGCTACACCTTC
TRBV9,-,-,TRBJ2-7,CASSVGSRPGYEQYF,TGTGCCAGCAGCGTAGGTAGCCGACCGGGGTATGAGCAGTACTTC
TRBV7-2,-,few,TRBJ2-5,CASTPLGETQYF,TGTGCCAGCACCCCCCTTGGGGAGACCCAGTACTTC
TRBV20-1,TRBD1,many,TRBJ2-2,CSAMTGLGTGELFF,TGCAGTGCTATGACAGGGTTGGGGACCGGGGAGCTGTTTTTT
TRBV5-6,-,-,TRBJ2-7,CASSAGRRSSYEQYF,TGTGCCAGCAGCGCGGGACGGCGCAGCTCCTACGAGCAGTACTTC
TRBV2,TRBD2,many,TRBJ2-7,CASRGGSSYEQYF,TGTGCCAGCAGGGGAGGGTCCTCCTACGAGCAGTACTTC
TRBV10-3,-,-,TRBJ2-5,CAISPQTVETQYF,TGTGCCATCAGCCCCCAAACGGTGGAGACCCAGTACTTC
TRBV15,TRBD1,-,TRBJ1-4,CATSRGGTGRVEKLFF,TGTGCCACCAGCAGAGGTGGGACAGGGCGAGTAGAAAAACTGTTTTTT
TRBV24-1,-,-,TRBJ2-5,CATSDFGGPEQETQYF,TGTGCCACCAGTGATTTTGGGGGACCCGAGCAAGAGACCCAGTACTTC
TRBV10-3,-,-,TRBJ1-6,CAIKETYYNSPLHF,TGTGCCATCAAGGAGACCTACTATAATTCACCCCTCCACTTT
TRBV5-1,-,many,TRBJ2-5,CASNLGTTVGQYF,TGCGCCAGCAACCTCGGGACAACGGTCGGCCAGTACTTC
TRBV27,-,many,TRBJ1-5,CDIRVCNQPQHF,TGTGATATCAGGGTTTGCAATCAGCCCCAGCATTTT